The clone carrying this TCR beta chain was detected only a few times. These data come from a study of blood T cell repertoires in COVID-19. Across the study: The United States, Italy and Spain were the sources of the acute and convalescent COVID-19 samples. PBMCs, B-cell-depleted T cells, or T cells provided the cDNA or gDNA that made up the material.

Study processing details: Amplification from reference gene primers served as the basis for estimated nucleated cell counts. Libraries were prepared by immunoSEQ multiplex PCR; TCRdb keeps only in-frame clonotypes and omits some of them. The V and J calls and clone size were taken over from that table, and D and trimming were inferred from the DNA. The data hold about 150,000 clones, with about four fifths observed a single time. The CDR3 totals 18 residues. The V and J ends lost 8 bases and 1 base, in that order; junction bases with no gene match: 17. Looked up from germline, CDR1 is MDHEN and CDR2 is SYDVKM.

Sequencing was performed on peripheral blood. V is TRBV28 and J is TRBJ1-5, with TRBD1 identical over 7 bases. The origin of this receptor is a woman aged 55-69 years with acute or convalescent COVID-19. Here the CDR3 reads CASCRSGQYVSSNQPQHF. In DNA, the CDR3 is TGTGCCAGCTGCAGGTCGGGACAGTATGTATCAAGCAATCAGCCCCAGCATTTT.